This TCR beta chain emerged from a study of blood T cells in healthy people across ages. Concerning this clonotype: No antigen is known for it.

CDR1 is SQVTM and CDR2 is ANQGSEA in the germline V gene. This CDR3 has 15 amino acids. Trimming removed 6 bases from V and 5 bases from J, with 22 bases in between. Primers used in a second PCR of about 6 to 11 cycles were a sample-barcoded 5' primer and a J-beta primer mix. With 12 random nucleotides, a template-switch adaptor tagged each individual cDNA molecule. A single record per CDR3 protein comes from TCRdb applying MiXCR to the 5' RACE reads. The data contain fewer than 1,200,000 distinct CDR3 sequences, roughly 24% of them singletons. Study results and caveats: The study could not conclusively compare naive and antigen-experienced cells, given its unsorted PBMCs. Long-lived donors had more naive CD4+ cells and higher diversity than aged donors.

These data were also filed under a second study, of T cells of mothers and their children. As reported in that work: RNA was extracted, and all of it went into cDNA synthesis at approximately 1.4 ug per 15 ul.

The chain couples TRBV29-1 to TRBJ2-5; D is perhaps TRBD1 (6 bases). This receptor was taken from a girl between 2 and 10 years old in good health. The sample comprised blood. The CDR3 region is CSVAKGQTEGETQYF. The CDR3 region has the DNA TGCAGCGTCGCAAAAGGACAGACCGAGGGGGAGACCCAGTACTTC. Combining the CDR3 with reference TRBV29-1 and TRBJ2-5 gives the whole variable domain SAVISQKPSRDICQRGTSLTIQCQVDSQVTMMFWYRQQPGQSLTLIATANQGSEATYESGFVIDKFPISRPNLTFSTLTVSNMSPEDSSIYLCSVAKGQTEGETQYFGPGTRLLVL.